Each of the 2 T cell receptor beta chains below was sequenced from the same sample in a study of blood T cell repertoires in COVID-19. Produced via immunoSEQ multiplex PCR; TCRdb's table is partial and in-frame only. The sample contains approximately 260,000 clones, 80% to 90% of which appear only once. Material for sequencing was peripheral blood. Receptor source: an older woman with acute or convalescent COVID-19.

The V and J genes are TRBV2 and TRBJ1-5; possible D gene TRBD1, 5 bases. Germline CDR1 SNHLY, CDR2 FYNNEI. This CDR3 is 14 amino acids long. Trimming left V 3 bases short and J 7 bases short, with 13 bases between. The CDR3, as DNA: TGTGCCAGCAGTGACACTGGGGCAGGCCAGCCCCAGCATTTT. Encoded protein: CASSDTGAGQPQHF.

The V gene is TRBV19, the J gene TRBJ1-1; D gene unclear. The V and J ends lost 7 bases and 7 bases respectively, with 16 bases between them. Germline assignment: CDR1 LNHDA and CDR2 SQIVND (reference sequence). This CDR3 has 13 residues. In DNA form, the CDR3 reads TGTGCCAGTAAGAGCCCGGACTCGATTGAAGCTTTCTTT. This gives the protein CASKSPDSIEAFF.